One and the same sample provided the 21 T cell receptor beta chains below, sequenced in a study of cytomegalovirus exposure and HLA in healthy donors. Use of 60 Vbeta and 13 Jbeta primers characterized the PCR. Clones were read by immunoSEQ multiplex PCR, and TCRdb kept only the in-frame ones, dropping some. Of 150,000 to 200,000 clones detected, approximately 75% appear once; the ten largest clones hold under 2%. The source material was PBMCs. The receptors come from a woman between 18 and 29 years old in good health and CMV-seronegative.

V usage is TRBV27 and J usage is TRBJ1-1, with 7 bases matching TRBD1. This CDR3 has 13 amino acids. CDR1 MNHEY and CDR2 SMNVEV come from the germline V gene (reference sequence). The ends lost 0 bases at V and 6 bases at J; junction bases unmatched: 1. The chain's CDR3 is CASSLSTGSEAFF. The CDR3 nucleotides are TGTGCCAGCAGTTTATCGACAGGGTCTGAAGCTTTCTTT.

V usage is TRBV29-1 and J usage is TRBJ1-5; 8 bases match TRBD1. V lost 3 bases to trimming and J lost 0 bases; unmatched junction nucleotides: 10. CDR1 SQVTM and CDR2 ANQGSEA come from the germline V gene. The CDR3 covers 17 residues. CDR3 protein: CSVDFLGTGHSNQPQHF. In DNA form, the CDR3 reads TGCAGCGTTGATTTTTTGGGGACAGGTCATAGCAATCAGCCCCAGCATTTT.

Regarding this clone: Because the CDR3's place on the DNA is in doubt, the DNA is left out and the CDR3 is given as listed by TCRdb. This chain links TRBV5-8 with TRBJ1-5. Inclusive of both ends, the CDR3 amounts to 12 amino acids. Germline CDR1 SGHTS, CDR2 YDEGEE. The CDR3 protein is CASSFWGGGSHF.

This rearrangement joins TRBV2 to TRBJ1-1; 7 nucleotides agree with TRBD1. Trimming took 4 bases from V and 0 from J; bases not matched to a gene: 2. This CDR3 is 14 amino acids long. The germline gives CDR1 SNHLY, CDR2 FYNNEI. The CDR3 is CASSGGQLNTEAFF. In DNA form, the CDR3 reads TGTGCCAGCAGTGGGGGACAGTTGAACACTGAAGCTTTCTTT.

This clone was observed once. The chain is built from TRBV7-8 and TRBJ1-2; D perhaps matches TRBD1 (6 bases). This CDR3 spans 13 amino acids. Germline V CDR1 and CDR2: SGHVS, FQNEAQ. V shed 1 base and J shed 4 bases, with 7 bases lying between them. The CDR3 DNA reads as TGTGCCAGCAGCTTAGAAGGGGGCTATGGCTACACCTTC. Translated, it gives CASSLEGGYGYTF.

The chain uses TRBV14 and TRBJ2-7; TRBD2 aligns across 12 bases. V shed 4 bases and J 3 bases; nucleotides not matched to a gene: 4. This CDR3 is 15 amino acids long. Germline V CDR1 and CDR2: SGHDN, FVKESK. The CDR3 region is CASSLLAGGGYEQYF. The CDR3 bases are TGTGCCAGCAGCCTACTAGCGGGAGGAGGCTACGAGCAGTACTTC.

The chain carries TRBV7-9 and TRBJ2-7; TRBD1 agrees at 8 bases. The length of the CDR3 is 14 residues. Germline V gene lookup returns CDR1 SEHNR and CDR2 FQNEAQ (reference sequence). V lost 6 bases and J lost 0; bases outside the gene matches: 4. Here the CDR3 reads CASSRTGSSYEQYF. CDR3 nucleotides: TGTGCCAGCAGTCGGACAGGGAGCTCCTACGAGCAGTACTTC.

The chain's CDR3 is CAISDAVVKLTSLTGELFF. The CDR3, as DNA: TGTGCCATCAGTGATGCGGTTGTGAAATTGACTTCGTTGACCGGGGAGCTGTTTTTT. The chain joins TRBV10-3 to TRBJ2-2; D is unclear. The CDR3 totals 19 residues. V was cut by 3 bases and J by 5 bases, with 25 bases left in between. Germline CDR1 and CDR2: ENHRY and SYGVKD.

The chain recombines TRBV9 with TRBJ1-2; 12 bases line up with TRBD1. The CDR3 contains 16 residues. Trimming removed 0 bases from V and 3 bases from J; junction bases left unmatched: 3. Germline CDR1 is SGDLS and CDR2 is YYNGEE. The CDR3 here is CASSVGGTGGHYGYTF. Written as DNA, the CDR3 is TGTGCCAGCAGCGTAGGTGGGACAGGGGGCCACTATGGCTACACCTTC.

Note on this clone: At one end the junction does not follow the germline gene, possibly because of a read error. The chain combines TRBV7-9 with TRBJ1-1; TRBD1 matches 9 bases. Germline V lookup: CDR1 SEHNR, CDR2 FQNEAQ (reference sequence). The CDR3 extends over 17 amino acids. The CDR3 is CSSSLEWGQGMNTEAFF. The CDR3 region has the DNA TGTTCCAGCAGCTTAGAATGGGGACAGGGTATGAACACTGAAGCTTTCTTT.

The CDR3 DNA follows: TGTGCCAGCAGTTTGGAAGACAGGGTGGGTCAGCCCCAGCATTTT. This encodes CASSLEDRVGQPQHF. The chain uses TRBV28 and TRBJ1-5; the match to TRBD1 covers 7 bases. The V and J ends lost 3 bases and 6 bases, in that order; junction bases with no gene match: 8. The length of the CDR3 is 15 residues. CDR1 is MDHEN and CDR2 is SYDVKM in the germline V gene.

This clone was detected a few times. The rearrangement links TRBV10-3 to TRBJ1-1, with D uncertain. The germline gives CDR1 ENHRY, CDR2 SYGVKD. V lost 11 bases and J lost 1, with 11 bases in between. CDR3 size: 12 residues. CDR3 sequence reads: CAAWTANTEAFF. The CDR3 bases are TGTGCCGCATGGACTGCGAACACTGAAGCTTTCTTT.

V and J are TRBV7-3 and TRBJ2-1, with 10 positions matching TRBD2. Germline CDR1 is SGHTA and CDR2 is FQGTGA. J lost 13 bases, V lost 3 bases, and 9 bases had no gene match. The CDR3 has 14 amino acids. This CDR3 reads CASSLGASGSPQFF. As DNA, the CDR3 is TGTGCCAGCAGCTTGGGCGCTAGCGGGAGTCCTCAGTTCTTC.

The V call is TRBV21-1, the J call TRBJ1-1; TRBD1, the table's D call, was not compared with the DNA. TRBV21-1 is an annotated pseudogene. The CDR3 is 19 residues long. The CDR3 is CASSKGDLRVQDLNTEAFF. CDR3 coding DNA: TGTGCCAGCAGCAAAGGGGATCTCAGAGTACAGGACCTGAACACTGAAGCTTTCTTT.

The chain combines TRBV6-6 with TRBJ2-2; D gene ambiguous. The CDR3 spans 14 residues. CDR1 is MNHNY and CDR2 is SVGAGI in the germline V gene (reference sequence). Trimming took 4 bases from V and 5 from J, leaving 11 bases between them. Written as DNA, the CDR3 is TGTGCCAGCAGTTCCTCCGTAAAAACCGGGGAGCTGTTTTTT. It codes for CASSSSVKTGELFF.

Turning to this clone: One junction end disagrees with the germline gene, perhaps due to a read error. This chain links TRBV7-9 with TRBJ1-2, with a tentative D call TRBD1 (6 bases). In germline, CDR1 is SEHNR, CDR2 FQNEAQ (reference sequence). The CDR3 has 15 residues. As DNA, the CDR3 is TGTTCCAGCAGCTTAGGGGCAGGGGCCACCTATGGCTACACCTTC. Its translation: CSSSLGAGATYGYTF. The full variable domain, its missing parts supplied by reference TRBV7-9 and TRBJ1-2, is DTGVSQNPRHKITKRGQNVTFRCDPISEHNRLYWYRQTLGQGPEFLTYFQNEAQLEKSRLLSDRFSAERPKGSFSTLEIQRTEQGDSAMYLCSSSLGAGATYGYTFGSGTRLTVV.

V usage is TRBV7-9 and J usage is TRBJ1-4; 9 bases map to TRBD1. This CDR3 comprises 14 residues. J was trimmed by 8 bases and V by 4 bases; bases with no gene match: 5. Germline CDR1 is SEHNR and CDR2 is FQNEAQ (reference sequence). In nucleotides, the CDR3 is TGTGCCAGCAGCTCACAGGGGGCCAAGGAAAAACTGTTTTTT. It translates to CASSSQGAKEKLFF.

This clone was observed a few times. The CDR3 region is CASSSYGNTEAFF. The CDR3 DNA follows: TGTGCCAGCAGCTCCTACGGGAACACTGAAGCTTTCTTT. V and J are TRBV5-6 and TRBJ1-1, with D uncertain. The germline V gene has CDR1 SGHDT and CDR2 YYEEEE. The CDR3 loop spans 13 amino acids. V was clipped by 3 bases and J by 1 base, with 7 bases between them.

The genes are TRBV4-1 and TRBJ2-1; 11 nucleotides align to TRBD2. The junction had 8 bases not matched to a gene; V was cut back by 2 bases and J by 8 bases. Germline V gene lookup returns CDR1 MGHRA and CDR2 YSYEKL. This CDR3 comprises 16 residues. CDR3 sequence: CASSQQRLAGLDEQFF. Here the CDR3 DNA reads TGCGCCAGCAGCCAACAGAGACTAGCGGGATTAGATGAGCAGTTCTTC.

The CDR3 sequence: CASSCEREETGELFF. The CDR3 DNA reads TGTGCCAGCAGCTGTGAACGGGAGGAAACCGGGGAGCTGTTTTTT. J is TRBJ2-2 and V is TRBV11-2, with 7 bases that match TRBD2. The CDR3 is 15 residues long. After removal of 4 bases from V and 5 bases from J, the junction contained 7 bases not matched to a gene. Germline CDR1 and CDR2: SGHAT and FQNNGV.

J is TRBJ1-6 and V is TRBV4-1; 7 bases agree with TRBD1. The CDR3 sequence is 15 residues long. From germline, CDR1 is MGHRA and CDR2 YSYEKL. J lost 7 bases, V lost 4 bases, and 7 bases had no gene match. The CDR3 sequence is CASSPPDRENSPLHF. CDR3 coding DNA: TGCGCCAGCAGCCCCCCTGACAGGGAAAATTCACCCCTCCACTTT.